The present entry profiles one T cell receptor beta chain with its context. The CDR3 consists of 14 residues. V shed 1 base and J shed 4 bases, with 8 bases lying between them. CDR1 and CDR2 from the germline V gene are SGHTA and FQGNSA. The sample belongs to a study of a mutant IDH1 vaccine in newly diagnosed glioma. Whole-study context: The treated group averaged approximately 38 years old and was 62.5% male, approximately 38% female. It was radiotherapy, temozolomide, or both that patients received previously, with most receiving both.

Measured with immunoSEQ multiplex PCR; TCRdb has only the in-frame clones, and not every one. The sample lists about 21,000 clones, approximately 85% occurring once. Time point in this sample: baseline, week 1 (first vaccination visit). Regarding treatment: pre-vaccination baseline after standard-of-care therapy. Tumors from donors were new WHO grade 3 or 4 IDH1-mutant astrocytomas with ATRX loss. The clonotype comes from a man between 35 and 55 years old with glioma. The chain joins TRBV7-2 to TRBJ1-5; D might be TRBD1 (5 bases). The specimen was PBMCs, collected from a glioma patient treated with radiotherapy, temozolomide or both. CDR3 protein: CASSLGWGNQPQHF. CDR3 nucleotides: TGTGCCAGCAGCTTAGGTTGGGGGAATCAGCCCCAGCATTTT.